A selection of T cell receptor beta chains follows, all from one sample in a study of T cells of healthy individuals. MiXCR, run by TCRdb on the 5' RACE reads, gives a single entry per CDR3 protein. The table records approximately 100,000 distinct CDR3 sequences, around 17% of them present only once. The receptors were gathered from a human donor in good health. CDR3s include the opening cysteine and the closing phenylalanine or tryptophan. The D gene is left open where the match is weak. Only some rows state a clone size, as once, few, many or a class for expanded clones.

d_gene	v_gene	j_gene	abundance	CDR3aa	CDR3nt
-	TRBV6-6	TRBJ2-2	few	CASSYSAQENTGELFF	TGTGCCAGCAGTTACTCGGCACAGGAGAACACCGGGGAGCTGTTTTTT
-	TRBV20-1	TRBJ2-3	-	CSARGGDTQYF	TGCAGTGCTAGGGGGGGAGATACGCAGTATTTT
-	TRBV7-2	TRBJ2-5	-	CASSPDYWETQYF	TGTGCCAGCAGCCCGGACTATTGGGAGACCCAGTACTTC
-	TRBV4-3	TRBJ1-2	-	CASSQAHREAYGYTF	TGCGCCAGCAGCCAAGCGCACAGGGAGGCCTATGGCTACACCTTC
-	TRBV3-1	TRBJ2-1	many	CASSQESHEQFF	TGTGCCAGCAGCCAAGAGTCCCATGAGCAGTTCTTC
TRBD1	TRBV29-1	TRBJ2-3	few	CSLRGVGQESIGTDTQYF	TGCAGCCTCCGAGGCGTGGGACAGGAGTCGATCGGCACAGATACGCAGTATTTT
-	TRBV12-3/TRBV12-4	TRBJ2-1	many	CASTPLGHNEQFF	TGTGCCAGCACCCCCCTGGGGCACAATGAGCAGTTCTTC
-	TRBV11-2	TRBJ2-7	-	CASTPTPLYEQYF	TGTGCCAGCACCCCCACGCCCCTCTACGAGCAGTACTTC
TRBD2	TRBV4-1	TRBJ2-5	-	CASSQSTGGGQETQYF	TGCGCCAGCAGCCAATCAACGGGGGGGGGTCAGGAGACCCAGTACTTC
-	TRBV5-1	TRBJ2-7	few	CASRGGDSSYEQYF	TGCGCCAGCAGGGGGGGCGATTCCTCCTACGAGCAGTACTTC
-	TRBV29-1	TRBJ2-2	-	CSARASRSGELFF	TGCAGCGCTAGGGCGAGTAGATCCGGGGAGCTGTTTTTT
-	TRBV20-1	TRBJ2-3	few	CSDTRPGIIDTQYF	TGCAGTGATACCCGGCCGGGAATCATTGATACGCAGTATTTT
TRBD1	TRBV19	TRBJ1-5	few	CASSTFAGTGGNQPQHF	TGTGCCAGTAGTACCTTCGCCGGGACAGGGGGTAATCAGCCCCAGCATTTT
TRBD2	TRBV4-2	TRBJ2-1	-	CASSQDWTTGGDEQFF	TGTGCCAGCAGCCAAGATTGGACTACCGGGGGGGATGAGCAGTTCTTC
-	TRBV19	TRBJ1-1	few	CASSPIEGMNTEAFF	TGTGCCAGTAGTCCCATCGAGGGGATGAACACTGAAGCTTTCTTT
TRBD1	TRBV7-2	TRBJ2-7	many	CASSLASSGQGTYEQYF	TGTGCCAGCAGCTTAGCCTCCTCAGGACAGGGAACCTACGAGCAGTACTTC
-	TRBV7-2	TRBJ2-7	-	CASSLQKRGYEQYF	TGTGCCAGCAGCCTCCAGAAACGGGGCTACGAGCAGTACTTC
-	TRBV28	TRBJ1-6	many	CASRFTGESPLHF	TGTGCCAGCAGATTCACAGGAGAATCACCCCTCCACTTT
-	TRBV7-9	TRBJ2-7	few	CASSPIKYQVYEQYF	TGTGCCAGCAGCCCCATAAAGTACCAGGTCTACGAGCAGTACTTC
TRBD2	TRBV28	TRBJ2-7	-	CASSITSGRGQYF	TGTGCCAGCAGTATCACTAGCGGGAGGGGGCAGTACTTC
-	TRBV20-1	TRBJ2-3	few	CSARDPTSTDTQYF	TGCAGTGCTAGAGATCCCACGAGCACAGATACGCAGTATTTT
TRBD1	TRBV23-1	TRBJ1-1	-	CASRLRTGTGGWEAFF	TGCGCCAGCAGACTTCGGACCGGGACAGGGGGCTGGGAAGCTTTCTTT
-	TRBV6-6	TRBJ2-6	few	CASSPQTDSGANVLTF	TGTGCCAGCAGTCCCCAGACAGATTCTGGGGCCAACGTCCTGACTTTC
-	TRBV28	TRBJ1-2	-	CASRGTARKGSNYGYTF	TGTGCCAGCAGAGGAACAGCTCGCAAGGGATCTAACTATGGCTACACCTTC
-	TRBV20-1	TRBJ1-4	few	CSARDGDRKLFF	TGCAGTGCTAGAGATGGGGACCGAAAACTGTTTTTT
-	TRBV4-1	TRBJ1-2	few	CASSQGGRIYGYTF	TGCGCCAGCAGCCAAGGTGGACGGATCTATGGCTACACCTTC